The T cell receptor beta chain under discussion was sequenced for a study of T cells in Graves' hyperthyroidism and ophthalmopathy. Template material for amplifying TCR beta CDR3 regions consisted of RNA transcripts. First-round RT-PCR of the TCR CDR3 relied on the HTBI primer set. TCRdb reprocessed the multiplex PCR reads via MiXCR and lists one record per CDR3 protein. The sample lists hundreds of thousands of distinct CDR3 sequences, around 40% seen once, with around 30% in the top ten. The germline V gene encodes CDR1 LGHNA and CDR2 YNFKEQ. The CDR3 has 16 residues. V was clipped by 3 bases and J by 6 bases; unmatched bases: 7.

The gene calls are TRBV4-2 and TRBJ1-6, with TRBD1 matching 8 bases. The sample taken for sequencing was blood. The TCR originated in a woman aged 40 to 50 with Graves' hyperthyroidism. CDR3 bases: TGTGCCAGCAGCCATCCGGGACAGGAGTTTAATTCACCCCTCCACTTT. Translating gives CASSHPGQEFNSPLHF.